The sequence of this T cell receptor (beta chain) was determined in a study of blood T cell repertoires in COVID-19. Turning to the study itself: Sites across the United States, Italy and Spain contributed samples from acute and convalescent COVID-19. PBMCs, B-cell-depleted T cells, or T cells were the source of the cDNA or gDNA that made up the material.

Sequencing was performed with immunoSEQ multiplex PCR; in TCRdb, only in-frame clones are kept and a portion is missing. The data show fewer than 150,000 clones, just under 90% seen once. The CDR3 sequence is 17 residues long. The germline V gene encodes CDR1 LGHNA and CDR2 YNFKEQ. V lost 4 bases, J lost 8 bases, and 12 bases stayed unmatched. The genes are TRBV4-2 and TRBJ2-1, with 12 nucleotides matching TRBD2. This receptor was obtained from a woman aged 40 to 49 with acute or convalescent COVID-19. What was sequenced was peripheral blood. CDR3 protein: CASSPTSGSTRAHEQFF. For the CDR3, the DNA is TGTGCCAGCAGCCCGACTAGCGGGAGCACTAGGGCCCATGAGCAGTTCTTC.